The clone carrying this TCR beta chain was recorded only once. Its antigen remains unknown. This specimen belongs to a study of shared clonotypes between healthy human individuals. Here immunoSEQ multiplex PCR was the method, and the copy in TCRdb shows in-frame clones only, minus some. The table records 600,000 to 700,000 clones, less than 80% of them present only once. Findings and limits, study-wide: Among non-shared clonotypes, generation probabilities were lower than among those shared by all four donors.

Germline V gene data show CDR1 as SGHAT and CDR2 as FQNNGV. The ends were cut back, 6 bases at V and 2 bases at J, with 20 bases in the middle. The CDR3 runs to 16 residues. The TCR comes from a woman aged 25 to 39 in good health. Sequenced input: memory CD4+ T cells sorted from blood. Regarding subset: CD45RA-negative fraction. This chain links TRBV11-2 with TRBJ2-7, with a possible D match to TRBD2 (6 bases). The CDR3 DNA is TGTGCCAGCAGTGATGGCGGGACCGGAAAACCCTACGAGCAGTACTTC. This translates into CASSDGGTGKPYEQYF.